Listed below are T cell receptor beta chains from one sample, sequenced in a study of blood T cell repertoires in COVID-19. Measured with immunoSEQ multiplex PCR; TCRdb has only the in-frame clones, and not every one. Found here are fewer than 250,000 clones, about 80% of them singletons; the top ten hold under 8%. The specimen was peripheral blood. All receptors derive from a man between 60 and 75 years old with acute or convalescent COVID-19. Each CDR3 is given with its conserved first and last residue. The D gene is left open where the match is weak. Clone size is stated in some rows and not others, as once, few, many or a class when expanded.

>TRBV2|TRBD2|TRBJ2-1|-
CASSQGLANNEQFF
TGTGCCAGCAGTCAGGGACTAGCTAACAATGAGCAGTTCTTC
>TRBV9|-|TRBJ2-2|-
CASSVGARAGDTGELFF
TGTGCCAGCAGCGTAGGCGCCAGGGCTGGTGACACCGGGGAGCTGTTTTTT
>TRBV30|-|TRBJ2-7|-
CARTEKRSSSYEQYF
TGTGCCCGCACCGAAAAGCGGAGCAGCTCCTACGAGCAGTACTTC
>TRBV19|-|TRBJ1-5|-
CASSIGREEPQHF
TGTGCCAGTAGTATAGGGAGGGAAGAGCCCCAGCATTTT
>TRBV4-1|TRBD1|TRBJ2-2|-
CASSQGDRGRDTGELFF
TGCGCCAGCAGCCAGGGAGACAGGGGGCGCGACACCGGGGAGCTGTTTTTT
>TRBV15|-|TRBJ1-5|-
CATSRDRGARQGGNQPQHF
TGTGCCACCAGCAGAGATCGGGGGGCCCGGCAAGGTGGCAATCAGCCCCAGCATTTT
>TRBV2|-|TRBJ1-6|-
CASSEDDINSPLHF
TGTGCCAGCAGCGAAGACGACATCAATTCACCCCTCCACTTT
>TRBV20-1|TRBD2|TRBJ2-1|-
CSASRLAGGIDEQFF
TGCAGTGCTAGTCGACTAGCGGGGGGCATAGATGAGCAGTTCTTC
>TRBV27|TRBD1|TRBJ2-2|-
CASSLLGRGTNTGELFF
TGTGCCAGCAGTTTATTGGGCAGGGGGACGAACACCGGGGAGCTGTTTTTT
>TRBV6-4|-|TRBJ1-1|-
CASRVNMNTEAFF
TGTGCCAGCAGAGTCAACATGAACACTGAAGCTTTCTTT
>TRBV15|-|TRBJ1-2|-
CATSRPFSSRRDYGYTF
TGTGCCACCAGCAGGCCCTTCTCGAGCCGGAGGGACTATGGCTACACCTTC
>TRBV5-4|-|TRBJ1-3|-
CASSLGGLTGNTIYF
TGTGCCAGCAGCTTGGGCGGACTTACTGGAAACACCATATATTTT
>TRBV19|-|TRBJ2-5|few
CASSNRDNPPRETQYF
TGTGCCAGTAGTAACCGGGACAATCCGCCAAGGGAGACCCAGTACTTC